This T cell receptor (beta chain) comes out of a study of shared clonotypes between healthy human individuals. A word on this clone: As yet, its antigen is unknown.

Study-wide findings and caveats: Memory subsets generally showed lower estimated richness than naive subsets. Clonotypes shared by all four sorted-subset donors had higher generation probabilities than non-shared clonotypes.

Trimming shortened V by 4 bases and J by 7 bases, and 17 bases separated the two germline ends. There are 15 residues in the CDR3. Germline V gene lookup returns CDR1 SGHKS and CDR2 YYEKEE (reference sequence). The method was immunoSEQ multiplex PCR; TCRdb's version includes in-frame clones alone and lacks a portion of them. The repertoire has 1.4 million or so clones, around 98.5% of them found once; the top ten carry approximately 0.4%. This TCR derives from a man aged 25-40 years in good health. Source material: naive CD4+ T cells sorted from blood. As for subset: CD45RA+ positively selected. This sequence joins TRBV5-5 and TRBJ1-4, with no clear D. The CDR3 here is CASSNRHSGGEKLFF. The CDR3 DNA sequence: TGTGCCAGCAGCAACCGACACTCAGGAGGTGAAAAACTGTTTTTT. The complete variable domain, with remaining parts taken from reference TRBV5-5 and TRBJ1-4, reads DAGVTQSPTHLIKTRGQQVTLRCSPISGHKSVSWYQQVLGQGPQFIFQYYEKEERGRGNFPDRFSARQFPNYSSELNVNALLLGDSALYLCASSNRHSGGEKLFFGSGTQLSVL.